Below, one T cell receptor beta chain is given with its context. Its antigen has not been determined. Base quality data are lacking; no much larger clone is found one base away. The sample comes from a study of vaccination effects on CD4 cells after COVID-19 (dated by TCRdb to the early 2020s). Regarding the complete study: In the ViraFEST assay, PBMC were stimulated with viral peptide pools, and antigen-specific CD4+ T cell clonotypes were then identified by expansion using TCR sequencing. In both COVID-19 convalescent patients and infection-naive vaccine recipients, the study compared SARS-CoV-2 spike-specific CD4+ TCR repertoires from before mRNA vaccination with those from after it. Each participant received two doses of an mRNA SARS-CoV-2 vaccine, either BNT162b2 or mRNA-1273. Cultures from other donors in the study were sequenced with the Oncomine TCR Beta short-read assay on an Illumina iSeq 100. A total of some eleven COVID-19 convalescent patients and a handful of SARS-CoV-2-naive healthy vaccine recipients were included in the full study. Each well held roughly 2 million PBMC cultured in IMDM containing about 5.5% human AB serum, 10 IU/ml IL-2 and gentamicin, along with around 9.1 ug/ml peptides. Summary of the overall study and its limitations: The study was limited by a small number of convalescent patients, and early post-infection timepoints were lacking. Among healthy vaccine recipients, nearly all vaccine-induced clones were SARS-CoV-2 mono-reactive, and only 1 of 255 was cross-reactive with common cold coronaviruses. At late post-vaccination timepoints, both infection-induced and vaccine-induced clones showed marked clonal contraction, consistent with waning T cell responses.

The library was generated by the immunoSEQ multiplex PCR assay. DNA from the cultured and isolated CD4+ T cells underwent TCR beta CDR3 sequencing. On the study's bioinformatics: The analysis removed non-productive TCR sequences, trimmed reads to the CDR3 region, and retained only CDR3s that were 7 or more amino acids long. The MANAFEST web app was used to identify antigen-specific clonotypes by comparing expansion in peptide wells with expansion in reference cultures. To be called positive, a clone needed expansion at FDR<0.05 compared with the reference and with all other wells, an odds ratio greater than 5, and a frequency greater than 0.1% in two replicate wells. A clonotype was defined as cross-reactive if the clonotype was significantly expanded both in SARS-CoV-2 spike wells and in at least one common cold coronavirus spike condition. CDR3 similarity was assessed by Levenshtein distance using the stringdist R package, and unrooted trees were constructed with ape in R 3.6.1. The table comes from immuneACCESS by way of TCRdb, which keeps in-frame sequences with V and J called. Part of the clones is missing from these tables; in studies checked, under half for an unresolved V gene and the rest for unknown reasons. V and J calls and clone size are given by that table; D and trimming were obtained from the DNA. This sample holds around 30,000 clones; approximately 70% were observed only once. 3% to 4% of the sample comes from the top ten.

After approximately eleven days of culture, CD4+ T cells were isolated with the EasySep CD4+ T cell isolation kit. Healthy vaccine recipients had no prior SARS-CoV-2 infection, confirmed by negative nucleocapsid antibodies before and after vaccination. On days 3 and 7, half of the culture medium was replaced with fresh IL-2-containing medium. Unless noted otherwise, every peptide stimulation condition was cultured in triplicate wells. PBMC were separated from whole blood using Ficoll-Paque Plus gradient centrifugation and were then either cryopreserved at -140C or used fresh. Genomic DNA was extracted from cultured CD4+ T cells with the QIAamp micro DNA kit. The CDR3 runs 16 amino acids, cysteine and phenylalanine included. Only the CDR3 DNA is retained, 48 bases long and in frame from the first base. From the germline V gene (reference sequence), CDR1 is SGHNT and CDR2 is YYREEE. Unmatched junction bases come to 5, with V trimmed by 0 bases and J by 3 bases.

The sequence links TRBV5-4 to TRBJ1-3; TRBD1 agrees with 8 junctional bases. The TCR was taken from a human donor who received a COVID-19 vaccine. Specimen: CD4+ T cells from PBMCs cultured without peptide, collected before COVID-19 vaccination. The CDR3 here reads CASSLAQGALGNTIYF. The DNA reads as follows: TGTGCCAGCAGCTTGGCCCAGGGGGCGCTTGGAAACACCATATATTTT.